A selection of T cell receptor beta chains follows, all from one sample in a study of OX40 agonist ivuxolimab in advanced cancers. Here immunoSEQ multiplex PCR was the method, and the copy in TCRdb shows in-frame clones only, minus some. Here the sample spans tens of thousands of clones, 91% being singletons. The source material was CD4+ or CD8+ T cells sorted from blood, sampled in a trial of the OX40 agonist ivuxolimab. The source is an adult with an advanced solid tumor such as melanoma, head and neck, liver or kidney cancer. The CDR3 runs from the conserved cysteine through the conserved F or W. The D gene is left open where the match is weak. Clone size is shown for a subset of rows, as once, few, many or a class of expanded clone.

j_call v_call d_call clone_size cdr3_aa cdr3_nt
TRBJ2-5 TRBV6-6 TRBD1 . CASRPQGGWETQYF TGTGCCAGCCGTCCTCAAGGGGGCTGGGAGACCCAGTACTTC
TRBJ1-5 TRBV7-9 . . CASSFGEQPQHF TGTGCCAGCAGCTTTGGCGAACAGCCCCAGCATTTT
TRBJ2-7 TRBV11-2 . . CASSIAGVYEQYF TGTGCCAGCAGCATAGCAGGGGTCTACGAGCAGTACTTC
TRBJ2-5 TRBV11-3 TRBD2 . CASSLGLAVQETQYF TGTGCCAGCAGCTTAGGACTAGCGGTTCAAGAGACCCAGTACTTC
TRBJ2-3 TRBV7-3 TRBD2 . CASSLTSGADTQYF TGTGCCAGCAGCTTGACTAGCGGGGCAGATACGCAGTATTTT
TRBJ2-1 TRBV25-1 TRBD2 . CASSGDGRATEQFF TGTGCCAGCAGTGGGGACGGGAGGGCCACCGAGCAGTTCTTC
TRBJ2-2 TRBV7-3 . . CASSRQAGKKAGELFF TGTGCCAGCAGCCGCCAGGCAGGGAAAAAAGCCGGGGAGCTGTTTTTT
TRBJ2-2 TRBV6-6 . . CASSYPDTLNTGELFF TGTGCCAGCAGTTATCCCGACACCCTCAACACCGGGGAGCTGTTTTTT
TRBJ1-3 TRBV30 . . CAWSVQGAGNTIYF TGTGCCTGGAGTGTACAGGGTGCGGGAAACACCATATATTTT
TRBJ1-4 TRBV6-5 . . CASSYSTGAHEKLFF TGTGCCAGCAGTTACTCGACTGGGGCTCATGAAAAACTGTTTTTT
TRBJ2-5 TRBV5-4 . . CASRGDNRQETQYF TGTGCCAGCAGAGGGGACAACCGCCAAGAGACCCAGTACTTC
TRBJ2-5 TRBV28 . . CASSPPYSRSKETQYF TGTGCCAGCAGTCCCCCTTATTCGAGGTCAAAAGAGACCCAGTACTTC
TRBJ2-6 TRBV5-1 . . CASSLGQPGANVLTF TGCGCCAGCAGCTTGGGCCAGCCTGGGGCCAACGTCCTGACTTTC
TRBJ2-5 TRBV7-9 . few CASSRWDTVMETQYF TGTGCCAGCAGCCGGTGGGATACTGTTATGGAGACCCAGTACTTC
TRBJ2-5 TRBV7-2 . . CASVGTKQETQYF TGTGCCAGCGTTGGGACAAAACAAGAGACCCAGTACTTC
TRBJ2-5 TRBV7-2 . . CASSLVLGIRETQYF TGTGCCAGCAGCTTAGTTTTGGGGATCCGAGAGACCCAGTACTTC
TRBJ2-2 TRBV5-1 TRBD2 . CASSGVAGGGNTGELFF TGCGCCAGCAGCGGCGTAGCGGGAGGAGGGAACACCGGGGAGCTGTTTTTT
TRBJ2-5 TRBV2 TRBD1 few CALRRTGGRVETQYF TGTGCCCTGAGGCGGACAGGGGGCCGAGTGGAGACCCAGTACTTC
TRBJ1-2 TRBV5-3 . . CARSSLYGYTF TGTGCCAGAAGCTCCCTCTATGGCTACACCTTC
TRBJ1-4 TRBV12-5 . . CASGLPGATATPSTNEKLFF TGTGCTAGTGGTTTGCCAGGGGCTACTGCAACTCCCTCAACTAATGAAAAACTGTTTTTT
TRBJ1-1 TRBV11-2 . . CASSPAGAGDTEAFF TGTGCCAGCAGCCCGGCGGGCGCGGGGGACACTGAAGCTTTCTTT
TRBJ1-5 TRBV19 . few CASSIPLGRGSNQPQHF TGTGCCAGTAGTATCCCCCTCGGACGGGGGAGCAATCAGCCCCAGCATTTT